These 30 T cell receptor beta chains came from one sample sequenced in a study of response to subunit inactivated influenza vaccine. TCRdb recomputed calls from the RT-PCR reads with MiXCR, one row per CDR3 protein. This sample has about 520,000 distinct CDR3 sequences; roughly 7.6% occur once, and the top ten carry around 13%. Sequenced here: PBMCs from blood, sampled roughly 24 months after vaccination. The receptor set was obtained from a man between 50 and 70 years old who received an inactivated influenza vaccine.

This clonotype was counted between two and nine times. V gene TRBV7-2 combines with J gene TRBJ2-3; 10 nucleotides agree with TRBD2. CDR3 size: 15 residues. Trimming cost V 4 bases and J 5 bases; bases outside gene matches: 6. Looked up from germline, CDR1 is SGHTA and CDR2 is FQGNSA. The CDR3 nucleotides read TGTGCCAGCAGCTCCGTCAGCGGGAGGGGAGATACGCAGTATTTT. This gives the protein CASSSVSGRGDTQYF.

This clonotype was observed a few times. The chain is built from TRBV28 and TRBJ2-1; 9 positions agree with TRBD2. This CDR3 has 16 residues. Losses at the gene ends were 2 bases for V and 4 bases for J; bases not matched to a gene: 6. Germline V gene lookup returns CDR1 MDHEN and CDR2 SYDVKM. DNA for the CDR3: TGTGCCAGCAGTTTACGGGGACTAGCCAATTACAATGAGCAGTTCTTC. Its protein product is CASSLRGLANYNEQFF.

This clonotype was picked up a small number of times. The CDR3 nucleotides read TGTGCCAGCAGCTCGGGGCTACCGGGAAACACCATATATTTT. It encodes CASSSGLPGNTIYF. The chain has TRBV11-3 and TRBJ1-3; the D gene is possibly TRBD1 (5 bases). The germline V and J ends were trimmed by 4 bases and 4 bases, with 11 bases remaining between them. Per the germline V gene, CDR1 is SGHNT and CDR2 is YENEEA. The CDR3 has 14 residues.

This chain uses TRBV20-1 with TRBJ2-7, with TRBD2 matching over 9 bases. The CDR3 is 14 amino acids. Trimming cost V 4 bases and J 8 bases; bases outside gene matches: 12. CDR1 is DFQATT, CDR2 SNEGSKA, per germline (reference sequence). CDR3 loop: CSAIHPGTSSQQYF. The CDR3 DNA follows: TGCAGTGCTATACATCCCGGGACTAGCTCCCAGCAGTACTTC.

This clonotype came up a few times. CDR3 bases: TGTGCCAGCAAAACCGGGACTAGCGATCCTCGAGACTCCTACAATGAGCAGTTCTTC. It specifies CASKTGTSDPRDSYNEQFF. The chain has TRBV21-1 and TRBJ2-1; TRBD2 is taken as the D call from the table, unchecked against the DNA. TRBV21-1 is a known pseudogene. The CDR3 is 19 residues long.

The V gene is TRBV3-1, the J gene TRBJ2-5; TRBD1 or TRBD2 may be the D gene (5 bases each). The CDR3 is made up of 15 amino acids. The germline gives CDR1 LGHDT, CDR2 YNNKEL (reference sequence). Trimming took 3 bases from V and 8 from J, leaving 19 bases between them. The CDR3 region is CASSHRDGTSGTQYF. CDR3 DNA sequence: TGTGCCAGCAGCCATCGGGACGGGACCTCGGGTACCCAGTACTTC.

This clonotype was counted at least ten times. The chain carries TRBV4-3 and TRBJ2-2, with D perhaps TRBD2 (6 bases). The germline V and J ends were trimmed by 0 bases and 3 bases, with 11 bases remaining between them. Looked up from germline, CDR1 is LGHNA and CDR2 is YSLEER. This CDR3 contains 16 residues. CDR3 sequence (DNA): TGCGCCAGCAGCCAAGACGCCGGGGGACACACCGGGGAGCTGTTTTTT. It is translated as CASSQDAGGHTGELFF.

The CDR3 DNA reads TGCAGTGCTCTACAGGGGGCGCGAGGAAATTCACCCCTCCACTTT. It is translated as CSALQGARGNSPLHF. The J gene is TRBJ1-6, the V gene TRBV20-1; TRBD1 aligns across 9 bases. Unmatched junction bases numbered 9, after V lost 5 bases and J lost 7 bases. Germline lookup yields CDR1 DFQATT and CDR2 SNEGSKA (reference sequence). The CDR3 spans 15 residues.

Many counts were recorded for this clonotype. This sequence joins TRBV20-1 and TRBJ2-7; TRBD2 aligns across 8 bases. The CDR3 has 14 residues. The germline V gene has CDR1 DFQATT and CDR2 SNEGSKA (reference sequence). V gave up 5 bases and J gave up 5 bases; unmatched junction bases: 11. Here the CDR3 reads CSAQQAGVTDEQYF. Written as DNA, the CDR3 is TGCAGTGCTCAACAAGCGGGAGTGACGGACGAGCAGTACTTC.

This clonotype was picked up a small number of times. This sequence joins TRBV6-6 and TRBJ1-1; possibly TRBD1 for D (6 bases). The V end was cut by 7 bases, the J end by 1 base, with 10 bases between. The CDR3 has 13 residues. Germline CDR1 is MNHNY and CDR2 is SVGAGI (reference sequence). The chain's CDR3 is CASTRTENTEAFF. DNA of the CDR3: TGTGCCAGCACTCGGACAGAGAACACTGAAGCTTTCTTT.

The rearrangement joins TRBV6-2 or TRBV6-3 to TRBJ2-1; D possibly corresponds to TRBD2 (5 bases). This CDR3 comprises 13 residues. The germline V gene encodes CDR1 MNHEY and CDR2 SVGEGT. Trimming shortened V by 2 bases and J by 14 bases, and 16 bases separated the two germline ends. CDR3 sequence (DNA): TGTGCCAGCAGTTACCGGGATAATACTCCGGAGTTCTTC. It is translated as CASSYRDNTPEFF.

This clonotype showed up just a few times. The chain carries TRBV20-1 and TRBJ2-3; no firm D call. Trimming left V 6 bases short and J 6 bases short, with 19 bases between. The length of the CDR3 is 14 residues. CDR1 is DFQATT, CDR2 SNEGSKA, per germline (reference sequence). For the CDR3, the DNA is TGCAGTGCAGAGACGGGCCGCGACGCCGATACGCAGTATTTT. It yields the protein CSAETGRDADTQYF.

This clonotype has ten or more counts. The V and J genes are TRBV12-3 or TRBV12-4 and TRBJ2-1; D may correspond to TRBD1 or TRBD2 (5 bases each). V was pared by 3 bases and J by 1 base, with 13 bases between. The CDR3 runs 16 residues. The CDR3 protein is CASSFGQGRSYNEQFF. In DNA form, the CDR3 reads TGTGCCAGCAGTTTCGGGCAGGGACGATCCTACAATGAGCAGTTCTTC.

This clonotype has at least ten counts. The chain recombines TRBV6-5 with TRBJ2-7, with 7 bases matching TRBD1. J lost 4 bases, V lost 0 bases, and 3 bases had no gene match. Per the germline V gene, CDR1 is MNHEY and CDR2 is SVGAGI. CDR3 size: 14 residues. The CDR3 DNA is TGTGCCAGCAGTTACTCAGGGGGCTCGTACGAGCAGTACTTC. As protein: CASSYSGGSYEQYF.

In this sample, this clonotype turned up a few times. The V call is TRBV4-1, the J call TRBJ1-6; 8 bases agree with TRBD1. The V and J ends lost 3 bases and 7 bases, in that order; junction bases with no gene match: 8. This CDR3 is 16 amino acids long. Germline V CDR1 and CDR2: MGHRA, YSYEKL. The CDR3 DNA sequence: TGCGCCAGCAGCCAGCCCACAGGGGGTTCGAATTCACCCCTCCACTTT. Amino acid sequence: CASSQPTGGSNSPLHF.

V gene TRBV4-2 combines with J gene TRBJ1-5, with 7 positions matching TRBD1. Germline assignment: CDR1 LGHNA and CDR2 YNFKEQ. There are 15 residues in the CDR3. With 0 bases clipped from V and 4 bases from J, the junction kept 3 bases outside the gene matches. DNA of the CDR3: TGTGCCAGCAGCCAAGAGGGACAGATAAATCAGCCCCAGCATTTT. Translating it yields CASSQEGQINQPQHF.

The V call is TRBV4-2, the J call TRBJ2-1, with D possibly matching TRBD2 (7 bases). V was clipped by 4 bases and J by 2 bases, with 18 bases between them. The CDR3 is 17 amino acids. Germline loops: CDR1 LGHNA, CDR2 YNFKEQ. The CDR3 DNA reads TGTGCCAGCAGCCTTTTCCCTGGCGGGGGCCCCTACAATGAGCAGTTCTTC. This codes for CASSLFPGGGPYNEQFF.

This clonotype was counted only a few times. This sequence joins TRBV6-2 or TRBV6-3 and TRBJ2-7; 11 bases fit TRBD2. The CDR3 contains 15 residues. V lost 6 bases and J lost 4; bases outside the gene matches: 8. Germline values: CDR1 MNHEY, CDR2 SVGEGT. The CDR3: CASSETSGELYEQYF. Here the CDR3 DNA reads TGTGCCAGCAGCGAGACTAGCGGGGAGTTATACGAGCAGTACTTC.

This clonotype was counted many times. The chain joins TRBV11-2 to TRBJ2-1; TRBD1 matches at 7 bases. Unmatched junction bases numbered 6, after V lost 6 bases and J lost 4 bases. CDR3 length equals 14 residues. Germline CDR1 is SGHAT and CDR2 is FQNNGV. The CDR3 loop reads CASRGQARYNEQFF. The CDR3 bases are TGTGCCAGCAGAGGACAGGCCAGATACAATGAGCAGTTCTTC.

This clonotype was recorded at least ten times. V gene TRBV29-1 combines with J gene TRBJ1-5, with D uncertain. The ends were cut back, 0 bases at V and 6 bases at J, with 6 bases in the middle. This CDR3 comprises 12 residues. Germline V CDR1 and CDR2: SQVTM, ANQGSEA. This CDR3 reads CSVEDAGQPQHF. DNA of the CDR3: TGCAGCGTTGAAGATGCTGGTCAGCCCCAGCATTTT.

This clonotype was seen only a few times. The J gene is TRBJ1-2, the V gene TRBV27, with 9 bases fitting TRBD1. V lost 6 bases and J lost 4; bases outside the gene matches: 6. The CDR3 has 14 residues. CDR1 is MNHEY, CDR2 SMNVEV, per germline (reference sequence). The CDR3 nucleotides read TGTGCCAGCAGAAAACCGGGACAGGGCTATGGCTACACCTTC. Translation gives CASRKPGQGYGYTF.

This clonotype was found many times. The rearrangement joins TRBV4-3 to TRBJ2-5; no firm D call. Germline V gene sequence: CDR1 LGHNA, CDR2 YSLEER. Trimming took off 0 bases at V and 2 bases at J, with 10 bases between the two ends. The CDR3 consists of 15 residues. The CDR3 DNA sequence: TGCGCCAGCAGCCAAGATTGGGCTAGTCAAGAGACCCAGTACTTC. Translation: CASSQDWASQETQYF.

The chain recombines TRBV4-2 with TRBJ2-2; perhaps TRBD2 as D (6 bases). This CDR3 has 16 amino acids. Trimming shortened V by 0 bases and J by 8 bases, and 16 bases separated the two germline ends. From germline, CDR1 is LGHNA and CDR2 YNFKEQ. In DNA, the CDR3 is TGTGCCAGCAGCCAAGACTTAGGGACTCCCAGGGGGGAGCTGTTTTTT. Amino acids: CASSQDLGTPRGELFF.

This clonotype was picked up a small number of times. The genes are TRBV12-3 or TRBV12-4 and TRBJ1-2; D might be TRBD1 (5 bases). CDR3 length: 13 amino acids. Trimming pared 3 bases from V and 4 bases from J, leaving 9 bases between. CDR3 sequence reads: CASSLGEIYGYTF. DNA for the CDR3: TGTGCCAGCAGTTTGGGGGAGATCTATGGCTACACCTTC.

On this clonotype itself: A junction end diverges from the germline sequence, so it may reflect a read error. The chain is built from TRBV7-9 and TRBJ2-7, with TRBD2 matching 8 bases. Germline values: CDR1 SEHNR, CDR2 FQNEAQ (reference sequence). This CDR3 is 14 amino acids long. CDR3 protein: CTSSPAGVAYEQYF. CDR3 nucleotides: TGTACCAGCAGCCCAGCGGGGGTTGCCTACGAGCAGTACTTC.

In its sample, this clonotype was seen many times. The chain combines TRBV27 with TRBJ2-1; TRBD2 matches at 7 bases. J lost 0 bases, V lost 4 bases, and 6 bases had no gene match. This CDR3 spans 16 amino acids. In germline, CDR1 is MNHEY, CDR2 SMNVEV (reference sequence). The CDR3 sequence: CASSSSGVTSYNEQFF. In DNA, the CDR3 is TGTGCCAGCAGTTCCAGCGGGGTGACCTCCTACAATGAGCAGTTCTTC.

This chain links TRBV10-3 with TRBJ2-7, with a weak D call TRBD2 (6 bases). Trimming removed 4 bases at V and 2 bases at J, with 12 bases between. The CDR3 length is 14 residues. Germline V gives CDR1 ENHRY, CDR2 SYGVKD. The CDR3 loop is CAISAGSGTYEQYF. The CDR3 bases are TGTGCCATCAGTGCAGGTAGCGGAACCTACGAGCAGTACTTC.

This clonotype was counted ten times or more. DNA of the CDR3: TGTGCCAGCAGTATACAGCGGAGCTACAATGAGCAGTTCTTC. Translating it yields CASSIQRSYNEQFF. V is TRBV12-3 or TRBV12-4 and J is TRBJ2-1, with a tentative D call TRBD2 (5 bases). The CDR3 sequence is 14 residues long. V gave up 5 bases and J gave up 3 bases, with 11 bases separating them.

V gene TRBV18 combines with J gene TRBJ2-5; a weak D match, TRBD1 (6 bases). Germline V gives CDR1 KGHSH, CDR2 LQKENI. With 4 bases removed from V and 1 base from J, the gap between germline ends came to 13 bases. CDR3 length: 15 amino acids. CDR3 nucleotide sequence: TGTGCCAGCTCACTCGGGACAATCCTCCAAGAGACCCAGTACTTC. It codes for CASSLGTILQETQYF.

This clonotype was seen only a few times. This rearrangement joins TRBV7-2 to TRBJ2-5; 8 nucleotides align to TRBD2. V shed 1 base and J 3 bases; nucleotides not matched to a gene: 1. CDR1 and CDR2 from the germline V gene are SGHTA and FQGNSA. The CDR3 totals 14 residues. The DNA of the CDR3 is TGTGCCAGCAGCTTAGATAGCGGGGAAGAGACCCAGTACTTC. Its translation: CASSLDSGEETQYF.